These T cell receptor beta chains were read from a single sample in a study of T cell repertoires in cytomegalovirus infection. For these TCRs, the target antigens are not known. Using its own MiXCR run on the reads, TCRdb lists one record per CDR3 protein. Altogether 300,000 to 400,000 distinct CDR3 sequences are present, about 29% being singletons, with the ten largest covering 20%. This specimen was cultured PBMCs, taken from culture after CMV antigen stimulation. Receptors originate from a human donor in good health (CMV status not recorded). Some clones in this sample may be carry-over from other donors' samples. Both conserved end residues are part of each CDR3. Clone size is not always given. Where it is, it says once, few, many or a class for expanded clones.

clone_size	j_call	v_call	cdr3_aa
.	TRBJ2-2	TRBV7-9	CASSMTGETGELFF
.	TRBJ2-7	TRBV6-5	CASSRDRGPSYEQYF
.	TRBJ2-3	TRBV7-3	CASSHGTGTDTQYF
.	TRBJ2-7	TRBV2	CASSWDSRAYEQYF
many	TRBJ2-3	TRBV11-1	CASSFRQGADTQYF
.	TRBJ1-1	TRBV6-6	CASSYSVTGVSINTEAFF
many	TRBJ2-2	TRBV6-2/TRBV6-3	CASSSGLRNTGELFF
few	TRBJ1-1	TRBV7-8	CASSGQQVTEAFF
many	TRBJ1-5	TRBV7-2	CASSSRAFNQPQHF
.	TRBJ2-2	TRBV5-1	CASSLALRTSGSGRNTGELFF
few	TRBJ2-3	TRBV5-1	CASSLAGTGRTDTQYF